This T cell receptor (beta chain) was sequenced in a study of cytomegalovirus exposure and HLA in healthy donors. Details on this clone: What it recognizes is unknown.

Primers: 60 Vbeta forward and 13 Jbeta reverse. The method was immunoSEQ multiplex PCR; TCRdb's version includes in-frame clones alone and lacks a portion of them. Of 90,000 or so clones detected, 80% appear once; the ten largest clones hold approximately 30%. The germline V and J ends were trimmed by 3 bases and 2 bases, with 8 bases remaining between them. The germline V gene has CDR1 ENHRY and CDR2 SYGVKD. This CDR3 contains 13 residues. Study-level points and caveats: Based on reports, TCR beta sequences accurately predicted HLA-A and HLA-B alleles for most subjects. As immune exposure information, only CMV serostatus was available.

The sample taken for sequencing was PBMCs. The chain links TRBV10-3 to TRBJ2-7, with unresolved D. The sequence came from a man aged 50-60 years in good health and CMV-seropositive. Written as DNA, the CDR3 is TGTGCCATCAGTGACAACCCTACCTACGAGCAGTACTTC. Protein sequence: CAISDNPTYEQYF.